Below are 21 T cell receptor beta chains sequenced from a single sample in a study of spatial heterogeneity in lung cancer. MiXCR, applied by TCRdb to the 5' RACE reads, yields one record per CDR3 protein. Here the sample spans tens of thousands of distinct CDR3 sequences, roughly an eighth being singletons. Time point specified: sample taken at primary tumor resection. Whole RNA came from tumor, nontumor lung or frozen PBMC and was sequenced without being sorted. This material consisted of PBMCs, taken at surgery. The receptors here all came from a male donor with early-stage non-small cell lung cancer.

This clonotype has ten or more counts. The rearrangement links TRBV7-9 to TRBJ2-1; D may be TRBD2 (6 bases). The germline gives CDR1 SEHNR, CDR2 FQNEAQ (reference sequence). V was pared by 1 base and J by 6 bases, with 13 bases between. The CDR3 is 15 amino acids. The CDR3 coding sequence is TGTGCCAGCAGCTTAGTTTGGCGGGGAGTCAATGAGCAGTTCTTC. Translated, it gives CASSLVWRGVNEQFF.

This clonotype was counted at least ten times. The chain links TRBV12-3 or TRBV12-4 to TRBJ2-7; a possible D gene is TRBD1 (5 bases). Trimming shortened V by 4 bases and J by 5 bases, and 12 bases separated the two germline ends. CDR3 length: 13 amino acids. CDR3 region: CASSSTVANEQYF. In nucleotides, the CDR3 is TGTGCCAGCAGTTCGACAGTTGCGAACGAGCAGTACTTC.

This clonotype showed up just a few times. The rearrangement joins TRBV7-2 to TRBJ2-1; 7 bases fit TRBD1. The CDR3 consists of 14 residues. Germline V CDR1 and CDR2: SGHTA, FQGNSA. The ends lost 4 bases at V and 6 bases at J; junction bases unmatched: 6. CDR3 DNA: TGTGCCAGCAGCTATCGTCAGGGGGTCAATGAGCAGTTCTTC. It codes for CASSYRQGVNEQFF.

This clonotype appeared many times. CDR3 protein: CSVRTPGETQYF. For the CDR3, the DNA is TGCAGCGTTAGGACGCCTGGAGAGACCCAGTACTTC. The chain carries TRBV29-1 and TRBJ2-5; D is unclear. CDR1 is SQVTM, CDR2 ANQGSEA, per germline. CDR3 length: 12 amino acids. Trimming pared 5 bases from V and 4 bases from J, leaving 11 bases between.

The rearrangement joins TRBV6-1 to TRBJ1-6; the match to TRBD1 covers 8 bases. CDR1 is MNHNS and CDR2 is SASEGT in the germline V gene. Germline trimming cut 9 bases from V and 5 bases from J; bases unmatched to any gene: 6. The CDR3 sequence is 14 residues long. The CDR3 loop is CASHAGGDNSPLHF. CDR3 in DNA: TGTGCCAGTCATGCAGGGGGCGATAATTCACCCCTCCACTTT.

At least ten counts were recorded for this clonotype. The chain carries TRBV3-1 and TRBJ2-6; tentative D call: TRBD2 (6 bases). The V and J ends lost 2 bases and 4 bases respectively, with 9 bases between them. In germline, CDR1 is LGHDT, CDR2 YNNKEL (reference sequence). The CDR3 extends over 15 amino acids. CDR3 coding DNA: TGTGCCAGCAGCCAACGGGGGACCGGGGCCAACGTCCTGACTTTC. This gives the protein CASSQRGTGANVLTF.

This clonotype was counted many times. The V gene is TRBV2, the J gene TRBJ1-1; D unresolved. The CDR3 is 11 residues long. V lost 3 bases and J 7 bases, leaving 6 bases between the germline ends. Germline assignment: CDR1 SNHLY and CDR2 FYNNEI. DNA for the CDR3: TGTGCCAGCAGTGAGGGTGGTGAAGCTTTCTTT. Its protein is CASSEGGEAFF.

The genes are TRBV20-1 and TRBJ1-2; a weak D match, TRBD1 (6 bases). CDR3 length: 14 amino acids. V was clipped by 2 bases and J by 0 bases, with 10 bases between them. Per the germline V gene, CDR1 is DFQATT and CDR2 is SNEGSKA (reference sequence). The DNA of the CDR3 is TGCAGTGCTAGATGGACAGCAGCTAACTATGGCTACACCTTC. Amino acid sequence: CSARWTAANYGYTF.

Ten or more counts support this clonotype. This rearrangement joins TRBV15 to TRBJ2-7, with D hard to call. CDR1 and CDR2 (germline): LNHNV, YYDKDF (reference sequence). The CDR3 has 13 amino acids. Trimming removed 1 base from V and 0 bases from J, with 4 bases in between. CDR3: CATSRVSSYEQYF. In nucleotides, the CDR3 is TGTGCCACCAGCAGAGTCAGCTCCTACGAGCAGTACTTC.

As regards this clonotype: A single base separates this from a much larger clone, so it may be a read error. The gene calls are TRBV12-3 or TRBV12-4 and TRBJ2-3, with 10 bases lining up with TRBD2. V was clipped by 5 bases and J by 11 bases; unmatched bases: 10. CDR3 length: 14 residues. For the CDR3, the DNA is TGTGCCAGCAGTCTTGGGACTAGCGTGGGTATGCAGTATTTT. Its protein is CASSLGTSVGMQYF.

This clonotype was counted many times. The chain employs TRBV12-3 or TRBV12-4 and TRBJ2-5; no reliable D call. CDR3 length: 13 residues. The germline V and J ends were trimmed by 3 bases and 2 bases, with 7 bases remaining between them. The chain's CDR3 is CASSFHPQETQYF. For the CDR3, the DNA is TGTGCCAGCAGTTTCCATCCGCAAGAGACCCAGTACTTC.

This clonotype was seen a handful of times. V usage is TRBV20-1 and J usage is TRBJ2-3; 8 nucleotides align to TRBD1. From germline, CDR1 is DFQATT and CDR2 SNEGSKA (reference sequence). This CDR3 region has 15 residues. Trimming removed 4 bases from V and 2 bases from J; junction bases left unmatched: 8. CDR3 bases: TGCAGTGCTATCATGACAGGGGATAACACAGATACGCAGTATTTT. It codes for CSAIMTGDNTDTQYF.

In its sample, this clonotype was seen a few times. This rearrangement joins TRBV4-2 to TRBJ1-5, with D unresolved. Germline V lookup: CDR1 LGHNA, CDR2 YNFKEQ. V lost 0 bases, J lost 5 bases, and 14 bases lay in between. CDR3 size: 16 residues. The CDR3 region is CASSQDRRRADQPQHF. The DNA of the CDR3 is TGTGCCAGCAGCCAAGATCGAAGGAGGGCGGATCAGCCCCAGCATTTT.

This chain connects TRBV7-3 to TRBJ2-2; the D is unclear. V was shortened by 2 bases and J by 6 bases, with 10 bases between the two germline ends. Germline CDR1 reads SGHTA; CDR2 reads FQGTGA. The CDR3 contains 14 residues. The CDR3 sequence is CASSLDWGSGELFF. The CDR3 coding sequence is TGTGCCAGCAGCTTAGATTGGGGATCCGGGGAGCTGTTTTTT. Full variable domain (missing parts from reference TRBV7-3 and TRBJ2-2): GAGVSQTPSNKVTEKGKYVELRCDPISGHTALYWYRQSLGQGPEFLIYFQGTGAADDSGLPNDRFFAVRPEGSVSTLKIQRTERGDSAVYLCASSLDWGSGELFFGEGSRLTVL.

This CDR3 is CASSERLAGRETQYF. The CDR3 DNA reads as TGTGCCAGCAGCGAGAGGCTAGCGGGGAGAGAGACCCAGTACTTC. The V call is TRBV2, the J call TRBJ2-5; 9 bases match TRBD2. Germline V CDR1 and CDR2: SNHLY, FYNNEI. The junction had 9 bases not matched to a gene; V was cut back by 6 bases and J by 4 bases. The CDR3 loop spans 15 amino acids.

This clonotype came up a few times. This chain connects TRBV3-1 to TRBJ1-1; the D gene is possibly TRBD1 (5 bases). V was shortened by 0 bases and J by 10 bases, with 12 bases between the two germline ends. Germline V gene lookup returns CDR1 LGHDT and CDR2 YNNKEL (reference sequence). The CDR3 consists of 13 residues. The CDR3 loop is CASSQELGPGAFF. In nucleotides, the CDR3 is TGTGCCAGCAGCCAAGAACTGGGACCCGGAGCTTTCTTT.

This clonotype has a count of ten or more. The chain uses TRBV28 and TRBJ1-4, with TRBD1 identical over 8 bases. Germline V gene data show CDR1 as MDHEN and CDR2 as SYDVKM. The CDR3 is 17 amino acids. V shed 7 bases, J shed 0 bases, and the junction held 10 bases outside the gene matches. This CDR3 reads CASTTDRARATNEKLFF. The CDR3 DNA reads TGTGCCAGCACGACGGACAGGGCCAGGGCAACTAATGAAAAACTGTTTTTT.

The rearrangement links TRBV4-3 to TRBJ1-5, with D maybe TRBD1 (5 bases). Trimming took 0 bases from V and 7 from J, leaving 13 bases between them. CDR1 is LGHNA, CDR2 YSLEER, per germline. This CDR3 has 15 residues. CDR3 sequence (DNA): TGCGCCAGCAGCCAAGATGTGGGGGTAGGACAGCCCCAGCATTTT. Translated, it gives CASSQDVGVGQPQHF.

This clonotype was found many times. The chain is built from TRBV5-1 and TRBJ2-1; 11 bases line up with TRBD2. The germline V gene has CDR1 SGHRS and CDR2 YFSETQ. The CDR3 runs to 16 residues. Trimming removed 3 bases from V and 7 bases from J; junction bases left unmatched: 9. The CDR3 here is CASSSLAGGPENEQFF. CDR3 sequence (DNA): TGCGCCAGCAGCTCCTTAGCGGGAGGGCCGGAAAATGAGCAGTTCTTC.

This clonotype was found a few times. This chain links TRBV7-9 with TRBJ1-2; D gene ambiguous. V gave up 1 base and J gave up 0 bases, with 12 bases separating them. Per the germline V gene, CDR1 is SEHNR and CDR2 is FQNEAQ (reference sequence). This CDR3 has 16 residues. For the CDR3, the DNA is TGTGCCAGCAGCTTAGGTGCGGCAGAAACTAACTATGGCTACACCTTC. Its protein product is CASSLGAAETNYGYTF.

The V gene is TRBV3-1, the J gene TRBJ2-7; D ambiguous. Germline values: CDR1 LGHDT, CDR2 YNNKEL (reference sequence). V dropped 4 bases and J dropped 4 bases, with 14 bases sitting between them. The CDR3 totals 14 residues. The DNA for the CDR3 is TGTGCCAGCAGCCGCTCCATTGGGGTTTACGAGCAGTACTTC. Amino acid sequence: CASSRSIGVYEQYF.